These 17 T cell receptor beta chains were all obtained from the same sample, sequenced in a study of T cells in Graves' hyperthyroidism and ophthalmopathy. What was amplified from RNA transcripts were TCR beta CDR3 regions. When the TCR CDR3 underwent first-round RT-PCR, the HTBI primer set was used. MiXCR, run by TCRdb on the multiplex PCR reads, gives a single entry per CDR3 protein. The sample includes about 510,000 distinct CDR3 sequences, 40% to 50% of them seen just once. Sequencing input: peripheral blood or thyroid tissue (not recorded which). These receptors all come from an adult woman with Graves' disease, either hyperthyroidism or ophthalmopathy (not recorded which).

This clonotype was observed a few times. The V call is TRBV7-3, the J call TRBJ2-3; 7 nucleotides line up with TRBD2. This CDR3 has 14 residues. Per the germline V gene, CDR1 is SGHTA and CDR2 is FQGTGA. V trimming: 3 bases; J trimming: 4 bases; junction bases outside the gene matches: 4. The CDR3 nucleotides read TGTGCCAGCAGCTTGCAACGGGAGGCAGATACGCAGTATTTT. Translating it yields CASSLQREADTQYF.

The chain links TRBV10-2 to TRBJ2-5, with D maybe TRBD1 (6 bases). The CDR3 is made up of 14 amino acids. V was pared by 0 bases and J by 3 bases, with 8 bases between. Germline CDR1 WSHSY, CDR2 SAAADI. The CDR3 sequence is CASSESRGKETQYF. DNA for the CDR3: TGCGCCAGCAGTGAGTCGAGGGGGAAAGAGACCCAGTACTTC.

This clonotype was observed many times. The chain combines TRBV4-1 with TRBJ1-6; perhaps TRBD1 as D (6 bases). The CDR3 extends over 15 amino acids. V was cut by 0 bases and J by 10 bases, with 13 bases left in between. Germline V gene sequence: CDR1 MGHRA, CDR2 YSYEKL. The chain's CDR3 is CASSQDWGQRSPLHF. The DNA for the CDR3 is TGCGCCAGCAGCCAAGATTGGGGACAACGGTCACCCCTCCACTTT.

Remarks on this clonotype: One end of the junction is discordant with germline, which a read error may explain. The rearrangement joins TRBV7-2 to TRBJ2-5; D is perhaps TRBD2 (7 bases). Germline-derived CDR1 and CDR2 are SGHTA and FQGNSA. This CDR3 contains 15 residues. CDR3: CASSQRDNNHETQYF. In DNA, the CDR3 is TGTGCCAGCAGCCAGCGGGACAACAACCATGAGACCCAGTACTTC.

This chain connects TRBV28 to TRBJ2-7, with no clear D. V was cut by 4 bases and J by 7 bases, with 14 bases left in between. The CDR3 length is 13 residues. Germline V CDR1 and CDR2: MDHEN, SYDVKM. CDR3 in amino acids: CASSSAKVGEQYF. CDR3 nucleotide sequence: TGTGCCAGCAGTTCAGCAAAGGTCGGGGAGCAGTACTTC. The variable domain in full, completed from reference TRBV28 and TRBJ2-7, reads DVKVTQSSRYLVKRTGEKVFLECVQDMDHENMFWYRQDPGLGLRLIYFSYDVKMKEKGDIPEGYSVSREKKERFSLILESASTNQTSMYLCASSSAKVGEQYFGPGTRLTVT.

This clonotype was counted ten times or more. CDR3 nucleotide sequence: TGCAGCGTAGCCAAAGAGCTTCTTCTCTATGGCTACACCTTC. Translating it yields CSVAKELLLYGYTF. The J gene is TRBJ1-2, the V gene TRBV29-1; unclear D gene. Trimming removed 6 bases at V and 4 bases at J, with 18 bases between. The CDR3 runs to 14 residues. Germline CDR1 SQVTM, CDR2 ANQGSEA. Drawing the rest from reference TRBV29-1 and TRBJ1-2, the complete variable domain is SAVISQKPSRDICQRGTSLTIQCQVDSQVTMMFWYRQQPGQSLTLIATANQGSEATYESGFVIDKFPISRPNLTFSTLTVSNMSPEDSSIYLCSVAKELLLYGYTFGSGTRLTVV.

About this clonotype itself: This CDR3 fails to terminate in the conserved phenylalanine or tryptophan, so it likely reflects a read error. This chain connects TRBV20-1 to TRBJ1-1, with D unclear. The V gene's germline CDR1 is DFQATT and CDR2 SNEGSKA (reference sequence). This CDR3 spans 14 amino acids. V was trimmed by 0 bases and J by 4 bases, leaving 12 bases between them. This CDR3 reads CSARDLDRLTEAFS. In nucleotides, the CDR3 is TGCAGTGCTAGAGATCTAGACCGGCTCACTGAAGCTTTCTCT.

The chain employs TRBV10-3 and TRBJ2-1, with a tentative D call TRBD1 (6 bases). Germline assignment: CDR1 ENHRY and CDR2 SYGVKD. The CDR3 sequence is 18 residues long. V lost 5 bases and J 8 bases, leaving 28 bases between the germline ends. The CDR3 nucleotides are TGTGCCATCAGTAAGCACCTGGACAGCAGCAGCCAATCTGATGAGCAGTTCTTC. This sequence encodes CAISKHLDSSSQSDEQFF.

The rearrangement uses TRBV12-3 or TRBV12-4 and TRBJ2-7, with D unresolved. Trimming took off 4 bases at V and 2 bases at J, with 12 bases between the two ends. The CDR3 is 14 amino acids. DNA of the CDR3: TGTGCCAGCAGTTCCCACGGCGGAACCTACGAGCAGTACTTC. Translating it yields CASSSHGGTYEQYF.

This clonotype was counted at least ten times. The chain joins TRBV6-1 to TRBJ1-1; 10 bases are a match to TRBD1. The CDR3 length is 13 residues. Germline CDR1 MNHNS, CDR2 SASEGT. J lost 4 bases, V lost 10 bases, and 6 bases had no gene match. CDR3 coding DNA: TGTGCCATTGACAGGGGGCAAGGCACTGAAGCTTTCTTT. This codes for CAIDRGQGTEAFF.

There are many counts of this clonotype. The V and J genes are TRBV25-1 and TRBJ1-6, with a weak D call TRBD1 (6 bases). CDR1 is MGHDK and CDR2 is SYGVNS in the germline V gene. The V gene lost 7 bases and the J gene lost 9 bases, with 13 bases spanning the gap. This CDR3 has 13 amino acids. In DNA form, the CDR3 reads TGTGCCAGCACCGGACTCAGGGGTTCACCCCTCCACTTT. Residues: CASTGLRGSPLHF.

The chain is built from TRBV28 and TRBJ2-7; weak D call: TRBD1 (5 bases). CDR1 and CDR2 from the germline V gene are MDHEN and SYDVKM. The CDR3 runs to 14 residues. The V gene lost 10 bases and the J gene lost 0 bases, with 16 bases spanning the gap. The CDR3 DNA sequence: TGTGCCACCCTAGGGGCGAGGAGCTCCTACGAGCAGTACTTC. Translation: CATLGARSSYEQYF.

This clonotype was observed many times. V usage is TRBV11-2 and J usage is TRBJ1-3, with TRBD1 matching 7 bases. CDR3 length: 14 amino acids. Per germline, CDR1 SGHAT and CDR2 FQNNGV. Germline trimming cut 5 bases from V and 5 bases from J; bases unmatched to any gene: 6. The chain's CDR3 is CASSPWDRRNTIYF. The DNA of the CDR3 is TGTGCCAGCAGCCCTTGGGACAGAAGAAACACCATATATTTT.

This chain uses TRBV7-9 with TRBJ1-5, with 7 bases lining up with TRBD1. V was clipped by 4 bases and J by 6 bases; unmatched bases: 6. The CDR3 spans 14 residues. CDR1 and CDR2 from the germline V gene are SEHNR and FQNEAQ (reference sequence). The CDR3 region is CASSSDRVRQPQHF. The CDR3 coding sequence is TGTGCCAGCAGCTCAGACAGGGTACGTCAGCCCCAGCATTTT.

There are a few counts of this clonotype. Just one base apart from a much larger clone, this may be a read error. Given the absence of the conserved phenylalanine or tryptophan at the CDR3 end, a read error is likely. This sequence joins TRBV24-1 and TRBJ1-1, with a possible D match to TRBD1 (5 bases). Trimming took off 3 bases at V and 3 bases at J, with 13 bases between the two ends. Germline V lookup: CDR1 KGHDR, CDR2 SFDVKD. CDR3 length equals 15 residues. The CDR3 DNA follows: TGTGCCACCAGTGATCAAAAGACGGGGGACACTGAAGCTTTCCTT. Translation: CATSDQKTGDTEAFL.

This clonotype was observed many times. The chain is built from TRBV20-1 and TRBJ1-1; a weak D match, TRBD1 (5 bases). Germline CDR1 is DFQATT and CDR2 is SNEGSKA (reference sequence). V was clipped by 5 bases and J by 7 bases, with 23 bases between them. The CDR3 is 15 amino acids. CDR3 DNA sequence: TGCAGTGCTTTCCTACCCGGGACGCTCGCAAATGAAGCTTTCTTT. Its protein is CSAFLPGTLANEAFF.

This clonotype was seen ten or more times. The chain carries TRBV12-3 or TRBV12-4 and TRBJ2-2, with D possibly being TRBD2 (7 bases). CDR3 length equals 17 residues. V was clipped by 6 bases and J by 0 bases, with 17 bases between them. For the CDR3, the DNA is TGTGCCAGCAGCCTGGGGGGGGGGCCTACGAACACCGGGGAGCTGTTTTTT. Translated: CASSLGGGPTNTGELFF.